This T cell receptor beta chain derives from a study of blood T cell repertoires in COVID-19. The wider study: From T cells, B-cell-depleted T cells, or PBMCs came the material, which was cDNA or gDNA.

Methods used by the authors: The authors estimated nucleated cell counts from reference gene primer amplification. The data were produced by immunoSEQ multiplex PCR, yet TCRdb's version contains in-frame clones alone and is incomplete. V and J calls and clone size are given by that table; D and trimming were obtained from the DNA. The data show 250,000 to 350,000 clones, 90% seen once. Cohorts were assigned according to the clinical history that participants reported. The CDR3 length is 14 residues. Germline V gene data show CDR1 as GTSNPN and CDR2 as SVGIG (reference sequence). Germline trimming cut 7 bases from V and 5 bases from J; bases unmatched to any gene: 10.

Sequenced material: PBMCs or T cells enriched from blood (not recorded which). The sequence derives from a woman under 30 with acute COVID-19. The V gene is TRBV30, the J gene TRBJ2-5, with TRBD1 identical over 10 bases. This CDR3 reads CAYVPGQGMETQYF. CDR3 nucleotide sequence: TGTGCCTACGTACCGGGACAGGGGATGGAGACCCAGTACTTC.